This T cell receptor beta chain emerged from a study of cytomegalovirus exposure and HLA in healthy donors. The data were produced by immunoSEQ multiplex PCR, yet TCRdb's version contains in-frame clones alone and is incomplete. The data hold around 300,000 clones, with just over 85% observed a single time. The sequence came from a woman aged 18-29 years in good health and CMV-seronegative. The sample taken for sequencing was PBMCs.

The CDR3 DNA sequence: TGTGCCAGCATGCAAGGGCCAGGGAATCAGCCCCAGCATTTT. Translated: CASMQGPGNQPQHF. This rearrangement joins TRBV6-5 to TRBJ1-5; a weak D match, TRBD1 (5 bases). The germline V and J ends were trimmed by 7 bases and 4 bases, with 14 bases remaining between them. From germline, CDR1 is MNHEY and CDR2 SVGAGI. The CDR3 is 14 amino acids.